This passage covers 20 T cell receptor beta chains from one sample sequenced in a study of cytomegalovirus exposure and HLA in healthy donors. Primers: 60 Vbeta forward and 13 Jbeta reverse. The table came from immunoSEQ multiplex PCR; TCRdb's copy has only in-frame clones and leaves some out. The sample shows about 150,000 clones, around 80% of them seen only once. The sequencing sample was made of PBMCs. The receptors here all came from a man aged 25-45 years in good health and CMV-seropositive.

J is TRBJ1-6 and V is TRBV28; 7 nucleotides agree with TRBD1. The length of the CDR3 is 14 residues. V shed 5 bases and J 10 bases; nucleotides not matched to a gene: 8. Germline V gene sequence: CDR1 MDHEN, CDR2 SYDVKM. CDR3 amino acids: CASSPGTAVSPLHF. The CDR3 nucleotides read TGTGCCAGCAGTCCCGGGACAGCCGTCTCACCCCTCCACTTT.

The gene calls are TRBV28 and TRBJ1-2; D possibly corresponds to TRBD1 (6 bases). The V gene lost 4 bases and the J gene lost 8 bases, with 35 bases spanning the gap. CDR1 is MDHEN and CDR2 is SYDVKM in the germline V gene. This CDR3 comprises 20 residues. CDR3 nucleotides: TGTGCCAGCAGTTCTACGCCCGAATCCGTTCCCGGACAGACAAGCGGAGGCTACACCTTC. Amino acids: CASSSTPESVPGQTSGGYTF.

This chain connects TRBV21-1 to TRBJ2-7; the D call of TRBD1 is as the table states it, not checked on the DNA. TRBV21-1 is labeled a pseudogene. This CDR3 region has 21 residues. The CDR3 sequence: CASSKAFPDRDRGRDLPKQYF. The CDR3 DNA is TGTGCCAGCAGCAAAGCCTTTCCCGACCGGGACAGGGGGCGCGACCTACCGAAGCAGTACTTC.

V gene TRBV9 combines with J gene TRBJ1-2; D gene unclear. V lost 2 bases to trimming and J lost 7 bases, with 15 bases between them. Germline V CDR1 and CDR2: SGDLS, YYNGEE. The CDR3 has 14 amino acids. The CDR3 loop is CASSVLPEGSGYTF. The DNA of the CDR3 is TGTGCCAGCAGCGTCCTCCCGGAGGGTAGTGGCTACACCTTC.

V usage is TRBV5-1 and J usage is TRBJ1-1; 9 positions match TRBD1. Trimming removed 3 bases from V and 3 bases from J; junction bases left unmatched: 12. The germline CDR1 and CDR2 sequences are SGHRS and YFSETQ. CDR3 length equals 17 residues. The CDR3 loop reads CASSSHPGTGPDTEAFF. The CDR3 region has the DNA TGCGCCAGCAGCTCTCATCCCGGGACAGGGCCGGACACTGAAGCTTTCTTT. The whole variable domain, remainder taken from reference TRBV5-1 and TRBJ1-1, is KAGVTQTPRYLIKTRGQQVTLSCSPISGHRSVSWYQQTPGQGLQFLFEYFSETQRNKGNFPGRFSGRQFSNSRSEMNVSTLELGDSALYLCASSSHPGTGPDTEAFFGQGTRLTVV.

This clone was detected only once. This chain joins TRBV5-6 and TRBJ2-7; 7 bases are a match to TRBD1. The V gene's germline CDR1 is SGHDT and CDR2 YYEEEE. The V gene end was trimmed by 4 bases and the J gene end by 2 bases; junction bases not matched to a gene: 3. CDR3 length: 13 amino acids. For the CDR3, the DNA is TGTGCCAGCAGCCAGGGGGTCACCTACGAGCAGTACTTC. It codes for CASSQGVTYEQYF.

The V and J genes are TRBV7-3 and TRBJ2-7, with 7 nucleotides matching TRBD2. The CDR3 runs to 15 residues. CDR1 and CDR2 (germline): SGHTA, FQGTGA. Unmatched junction bases numbered 9, after V lost 5 bases and J lost 2 bases. CDR3 loop: CASSLGRAGTYEQYF. The CDR3 DNA reads TGTGCCAGCAGCCTCGGGCGAGCGGGGACCTACGAGCAGTACTTC.

V usage is TRBV30 and J usage is TRBJ2-7; 7 bases agree with TRBD2. Germline V gives CDR1 GTSNPN, CDR2 SVGIG (reference sequence). V trimming: 5 bases; J trimming: 0 bases; junction bases outside the gene matches: 10. This CDR3 spans 15 amino acids. In DNA, the CDR3 is TGTGCCTGGTCCGCGGGAGCGCTCTCCTCCTACGAGCAGTACTTC. Protein: CAWSAGALSSYEQYF.

This chain joins TRBV19 and TRBJ2-5; 9 bases agree with TRBD2. The CDR3 has 15 amino acids. Germline V CDR1 and CDR2: LNHDA, SQIVND (reference sequence). Unmatched junction bases numbered 10, after V lost 3 bases and J lost 8 bases. This chain's CDR3 is CASSIRTSAGGTQYF. CDR3 DNA: TGTGCCAGTAGTATTAGGACTAGCGCGGGCGGTACCCAGTACTTC.

The rearrangement links TRBV11-2 to TRBJ2-7, with D tentatively TRBD1 (6 bases). CDR1 SGHAT and CDR2 FQNNGV come from the germline V gene. Trimming took off 2 bases at V and 2 bases at J, with 13 bases between the two ends. The CDR3 consists of 15 residues. CDR3 coding DNA: TGTGCCAGCAGCTTATTCTTAGAGGGGGCCTACGAGCAGTACTTC. It is translated as CASSLFLEGAYEQYF. Full variable domain (rest looked up from reference TRBV11-2 and TRBJ2-7): EAGVAQSPRYKIIEKRQSVAFWCNPISGHATLYWYQQILGQGPKLLIQFQNNGVVDDSQLPKDRFSAERLKGVDSTLKIQPAKLEDSAVYLCASSLFLEGAYEQYFGPGTRLTVT.

V is TRBV11-3 and J is TRBJ2-1; a weak D match, TRBD2 (5 bases). Germline CDR1 SGHNT, CDR2 YENEEA. CDR3 length: 13 amino acids. V was clipped by 6 bases and J by 6 bases, with 12 bases between them. The CDR3 DNA reads TGTGCCAGCAGTGCGGGCCTAGGCAATGAGCAGTTCTTC. It is translated as CASSAGLGNEQFF.

This rearrangement joins TRBV28 to TRBJ1-1, with TRBD1 as a possible D gene (5 bases). This CDR3 contains 12 residues. Germline CDR1 and CDR2: MDHEN and SYDVKM. V was cut by 7 bases and J by 7 bases, with 13 bases left in between. The DNA for the CDR3 is TGTGCCAGCATGTGGACACGAAGTGAAGCTTTCTTT. Encoded protein: CASMWTRSEAFF.

This chain connects TRBV19 to TRBJ2-6, with a possible D match to TRBD1 (5 bases). The V end was cut by 1 base, the J end by 0 bases, with 10 bases between. Germline V gene data show CDR1 as LNHDA and CDR2 as SQIVND (reference sequence). This CDR3 comprises 17 residues. The CDR3 nucleotides are TGTGCCAGTAGTATAGGGGGCCATCGCTCTGGGGCCAACGTCCTGACTTTC. This encodes CASSIGGHRSGANVLTF.

The chain recombines TRBV14 with TRBJ2-3, with TRBD1 matching over 10 bases. The CDR3 totals 16 residues. Germline V CDR1 and CDR2: SGHDN, FVKESK. V was clipped by 4 bases and J by 3 bases; unmatched bases: 7. CDR3 bases: TGTGCCAGCAGCCCCCAGCTGGGACAGGGGACAGATACGCAGTATTTT. This encodes CASSPQLGQGTDTQYF.

V gene TRBV7-8 combines with J gene TRBJ2-3; 10 bases are a match to TRBD2. CDR1 and CDR2 (germline): SGHVS, FQNEAQ. The CDR3 sequence is 16 residues long. J lost 1 base, V lost 1 base, and 2 bases had no gene match. CDR3 residues: CASSLGLAGGTDTQYF. DNA for the CDR3: TGTGCCAGCAGCTTAGGGCTAGCGGGAGGCACAGATACGCAGTATTTT. The complete variable domain, with remaining parts taken from reference TRBV7-8 and TRBJ2-3, reads GAGVSQSPRYKVAKRGQDVALRCDPISGHVSLFWYQQALGQGPEFLTYFQNEAQLDKSGLPSDRFFAERPEGSVSTLKIQRTQQEDSAVYLCASSLGLAGGTDTQYFGPGTRLTVL.

The V call is TRBV6-5, the J call TRBJ2-2, with 10 bases fitting TRBD1. The trim removed 5 bases at V and 4 bases at J, leaving 4 bases unmatched. Germline values: CDR1 MNHEY, CDR2 SVGAGI. The CDR3 covers 15 residues. The CDR3: CASSPGQGGTGELFF. The CDR3 DNA reads as TGTGCCAGCAGTCCCGGACAGGGGGGCACCGGGGAGCTGTTTTTT.

This chain links TRBV27 with TRBJ2-1; TRBD2 aligns across 12 bases. The germline V gene has CDR1 MNHEY and CDR2 SMNVEV (reference sequence). The CDR3 is 16 amino acids. J was trimmed by 1 base and V by 6 bases; bases with no gene match: 4. CDR3 protein: CASSLAGGISYNEQFF. The CDR3 bases are TGTGCCAGCAGCCTAGCGGGAGGGATATCCTACAATGAGCAGTTCTTC.

The chain links TRBV2 to TRBJ2-7, with 9 bases that match TRBD1. Germline V lookup: CDR1 SNHLY, CDR2 FYNNEI. V shed 6 bases and J 3 bases; nucleotides not matched to a gene: 6. The length of the CDR3 is 14 residues. This chain's CDR3 is CASSRDRVDYEQYF. CDR3 DNA: TGTGCCAGCAGCCGGGACAGGGTTGACTACGAGCAGTACTTC.

The V call is TRBV5-1, the J call TRBJ2-2, with TRBD2 matching over 12 bases. J gave up 6 bases and V 0 bases, and 6 bases lay outside the gene matches. CDR1 is SGHRS and CDR2 is YFSETQ in the germline V gene. CDR3 length equals 17 residues. The CDR3 sequence: CASSLVVTSGSPGELFF. The CDR3 region has the DNA TGCGCCAGCAGCTTGGTGGTGACTAGCGGGAGCCCCGGGGAGCTGTTTTTT.

This clone showed up just a few times. This chain links TRBV5-5 with TRBJ2-1; TRBD2 agrees at 11 bases. V trimming: 2 bases; J trimming: 7 bases; junction bases outside the gene matches: 8. The CDR3 loop spans 16 amino acids. Germline loops: CDR1 SGHKS, CDR2 YYEKEE (reference sequence). The CDR3 loop reads CASSFVAGGPLNEQFF. In nucleotides, the CDR3 is TGTGCCAGCAGCTTCGTAGCGGGAGGGCCTTTGAATGAGCAGTTCTTC.